The rows below give T cell receptor beta chains drawn from one sample of a study of PD-1 blockade in classical Hodgkin lymphoma. Clones were sequenced by immunoSEQ multiplex PCR, and TCRdb holds only the in-frame ones, with some missing. The sample has 43,000 or so clones; 85% to 90% are singletons. The source material was peripheral blood mononuclear cells (PBMCs), sampled at baseline. These receptors all stem from a human donor with classical Hodgkin lymphoma. Each CDR3 is given with its conserved first and last residue. D genes are given only for firm matches. Clone sizes are given selectively: once, few, many, or a class where the clone is expanded.

15	TRBJ2-5	TRBD2	TRBV14	few	CASSTTGTRKETQYF	TGTGCCAGCAGTACGACCGGGACTAGGAAAGAGACCCAGTACTTC
16	TRBJ2-7	.	TRBV7-2	.	CASSLGLPGLWGEQYF	TGTGCCAGCAGCTTAGGGCTCCCGGGACTCTGGGGGGAGCAGTACTTC
13	TRBJ2-1	.	TRBV27	once	CASKRSTYNEQFF	TGTGCCAGCAAGCGGAGCACCTACAATGAGCAGTTCTTC
16	TRBJ2-3	TRBD2	TRBV6-4	once	CASSEGGGGAADTQYF	TGTGCCAGCAGTGAAGGTGGCGGGGGGGCTGCAGATACGCAGTATTTT
15	TRBJ1-2	.	TRBV6-6	.	CASSYSGQGNYGYTF	TGTGCCAGCAGTTACTCAGGTCAGGGTAACTATGGCTACACCTTC
20	TRBJ2-7	TRBD1	TRBV19	.	CASSIGGWGQLLPGSYEQYF	TGTGCCAGTAGTATAGGGGGCTGGGGACAGCTGTTACCGGGGTCCTACGAGCAGTACTTC
13	TRBJ1-2	.	TRBV27	.	CASSWNRAYGYTF	TGTGCCAGCAGTTGGAACAGGGCCTATGGCTACACCTTC
15	TRBJ2-3	TRBD1	TRBV5-6	.	CASSRDREGTDTQYF	TGTGCCAGCAGCCGGGACAGGGAGGGGACAGATACGCAGTATTTT
15	TRBJ2-5	.	TRBV28	.	CASSAAPGQPTTQYF	TGTGCCAGCAGTGCCGCTCCCGGACAGCCGACGACCCAGTACTTC
14	TRBJ2-2	TRBD1	TRBV5-1	.	CASSLGQGTGELFF	TGCGCCAGCAGCTTGGGACAGGGAACCGGGGAGCTGTTTTTT
16	TRBJ2-4	TRBD2	TRBV5-1	once	CASSLDAGGRTNIQYF	TGCGCCAGCAGCTTGGACGCGGGGGGGCGTACAAACATTCAGTACTTC
17	TRBJ1-2	.	TRBV5-4	.	CASSGWARRTFNYGYTF	TGTGCCAGCAGCGGTTGGGCCAGGAGAACCTTTAACTATGGCTACACCTTC
20	TRBJ1-1	TRBD1	TRBV4-3	.	CASSQDWARGGRGMNTEAFF	TGCGCCAGCAGCCAAGATTGGGCGAGAGGGGGCCGGGGTATGAACACTGAAGCTTTCTTT
13	TRBJ1-2	.	TRBV5-5	.	CASTTGGLYGYTF	TGTGCCAGCACCACGGGGGGACTCTATGGCTACACCTTC